This T cell receptor beta chain derives from a study of blood T cell repertoires in COVID-19. Study background: Whether acute or convalescent, the COVID-19 samples came from the United States, Italy and Spain. T cells, B-cell-depleted T cells, or PBMCs provided the cDNA or gDNA that served as material.

Original handling: Amplified reference gene primers provided the basis for estimating nucleated cell counts. Profiled with immunoSEQ multiplex PCR; TCRdb holds only in-frame clones, not every one. V and J calls plus clone size are reproduced from that table; the DNA served to infer D and trimming. Of approximately 300,000 clones listed, around four fifths are singletons. J lost 3 bases, V lost 0 bases, and 6 bases had no gene match. Germline-derived CDR1 and CDR2 are SGHNT and YYREEE (reference sequence). This CDR3 has 15 amino acids. The gene calls are TRBV5-4 and TRBJ2-7; 7 bases fit TRBD2. The source is a woman in her forties or fifties with active or convalescent COVID-19. The sequenced material came from peripheral blood. CDR3 protein: CASSLDTSDYYEQYF. The CDR3 region has the DNA TGTGCCAGCAGCTTGGACACTAGCGATTACTACGAGCAGTACTTC. Using reference TRBV5-4 and TRBJ2-7 for the parts outside the CDR3, the full variable domain is ETGVTQSPTHLIKTRGQQVTLRCSSQSGHNTVSWYQQALGQGPQFIFQYYREEENGRGNFPPRFSGLQFPNYSSELNVNALELDDSALYLCASSLDTSDYYEQYFGPGTRLTVT.